Following are 9 T cell receptor beta chains from one sample sequenced in a study of T cells expressing NK-cell markers. One entry per CDR3 protein, without DNA, is what TCRdb gives after re-calling the 5' RACE reads. The repertoire shows 350,000 to 450,000 distinct CDR3 sequences; the top ten hold 5.2%. Sequencing input: blood T cells: a sorted CD56 or NKG2C T cell subset, CD4+ or CD8+ T cells, or bulk PBMC T cells (not recorded which). These receptor sequences come from a man aged 18-70 years in good health.

This rearrangement joins TRBV6-5 to TRBJ1-6. The CDR3 loop spans 12 amino acids. Per germline, CDR1 MNHEY and CDR2 SVGAGI. This CDR3 reads CASRYGSSPLHF.

This CDR3 reads CSVLGQGATDTQYF. The chain uses TRBV20-1 and TRBJ2-3; the D gene TCRdb calls, TRBD1, cannot be checked with no DNA. The germline V gene encodes CDR1 DFQATT and CDR2 SNEGSKA (reference sequence). There are 14 residues in the CDR3.

This sequence joins TRBV6-2 or TRBV6-3 and TRBJ2-1; no DNA is available, so the TRBD2 call from TCRdb remains unchecked. CDR1 is MNHEY and CDR2 is SVGEGT in the germline V gene. The CDR3 extends over 16 amino acids. CDR3 amino acids: CASGGPGGGRYNEQFF.

This chain uses TRBV28 with TRBJ2-1. The germline gives CDR1 MDHEN, CDR2 SYDVKM. The CDR3 has 14 residues. The CDR3 spells CASTETVDYNEQFF.

V usage is TRBV20-1 and J usage is TRBJ2-3; TCRdb calls TRBD2, which cannot be checked without DNA. Germline V gene lookup returns CDR1 DFQATT and CDR2 SNEGSKA (reference sequence). This CDR3 has 15 residues. The CDR3 sequence is CSAPRTSEGRDTQYF.

This chain connects TRBV7-9 to TRBJ2-2. This CDR3 region has 16 residues. Per germline, CDR1 SEHNR and CDR2 FQNEAQ (reference sequence). CDR3 sequence reads: CASSLAHQRNTGELFF.

This rearrangement joins TRBV3-1 to TRBJ2-6; TCRdb lists TRBD2, though no DNA is available to test this call. The germline V gene has CDR1 LGHDT and CDR2 YNNKEL (reference sequence). The CDR3 runs 13 residues. CDR3 loop: CATAGAGANVLTF.

The chain employs TRBV2 and TRBJ2-3; there is no DNA to check the TCRdb D call of TRBD2. CDR1 SNHLY and CDR2 FYNNEI come from the germline V gene. The CDR3 is 16 amino acids. Here the CDR3 reads CASSSGRGLGTDTQYF.

This chain uses TRBV15 with TRBJ1-6; TCRdb's D call, TRBD1, is unchecked because there is no DNA. Germline assignment: CDR1 LNHNV and CDR2 YYDKDF (reference sequence). This CDR3 comprises 13 residues. CDR3 region: CATGQGANSPLHF.